This T cell receptor beta chain was sequenced during a study of blood T cells in healthy people across ages. About the research overall: Through template switching, about one barcoded beta molecule was captured per two T cells, as measured in model experiments. Study observations and caveats: PBMCs left unsorted prevented a conclusive naive versus antigen-experienced comparison.

Primers used in a second PCR of about 7 to 12 cycles were a sample-barcoded 5' primer and a J-beta primer mix. Using its own MiXCR run on the 5' RACE reads, TCRdb lists one record per CDR3 protein. The table lists 550,000 to 650,000 distinct CDR3 sequences, about 27% of them singletons. The CDR3 loop spans 13 amino acids. Germline CDR1 is LNHDA and CDR2 is SQIVND (reference sequence). Trimming removed 6 bases from V and 5 bases from J, with 12 bases in between. Comment on this clonotype: Its specificity is not known.

This sample was also put to use in a study of T cells of mothers and their children. From that second work: The authors added sample barcodes and 2-4 random nucleotides using the M1S primer of the second PCR.

The rearrangement joins TRBV19 to TRBJ2-3; D not resolved. The TCR sequence derives from a boy aged 2 to 9 in good health. Sequencing input: blood. DNA of the CDR3: TGTGCCAGTAGCGCCACACCGTTAGATACGCAGTATTTT. Protein product: CASSATPLDTQYF.